This T cell receptor (beta chain) was identified in a study of blood T cell repertoires in COVID-19. In the study overall: Acute-phase and convalescent COVID-19 samples originated in the United States, Italy and Spain. T cells, B-cell-depleted T cells, or PBMCs provided the cDNA or gDNA that served as material.

This clone occurred once. The germline gives CDR1 LGHDT, CDR2 YNNKEL (reference sequence). The CDR3 is 17 residues long. The V segment lost 4 bases and the J segment 3 bases; nucleotides outside the gene matches: 10. In the original processing: Reference gene primer amplification gave nucleated cell count estimates. Assay: immunoSEQ multiplex PCR; the TCRdb copy retains only in-frame clones and omits some. V, J and clone size are taken as reported in that table, and D and trimming were inferred from the DNA itself. The sample lists tens of thousands of clones; around nine tenths were seen once. The sequence was obtained from a woman aged 60-75 years with acute or convalescent COVID-19. The sequencing sample was made of peripheral blood. The chain recombines TRBV3-1 (or the pseudogene TRBV3-2) with TRBJ2-3; 10 nucleotides line up with TRBD2. The chain's CDR3 is CASSRYPSGGVTDTQYF. In DNA, the CDR3 is TGTGCCAGCAGCCGATACCCGAGCGGGGGGGTGACAGATACGCAGTATTTT.